The 4 T cell receptor beta chains in this list originate from one sample, sequenced in a study of cytomegalovirus exposure and HLA in healthy donors. The protocol was immunoSEQ multiplex PCR, while the TCRdb copy is restricted to in-frame clones and leaves out a portion. The sample yields about 40,000 clones, approximately 94% seen once. Sample: PBMCs. The receptors here all came from a woman between 18 and 29 years old in good health and CMV-seronegative.

CDR3 coding DNA: TGTGCCAGCAGTTACTCATTAGCGGGGCGGGAGACCCAGTACTTC. Translating gives CASSYSLAGRETQYF. The gene calls are TRBV6-5 and TRBJ2-5; 8 nucleotides agree with TRBD2. Per germline, CDR1 MNHEY and CDR2 SVGAGI. V lost 0 bases to trimming and J lost 5 bases; unmatched junction nucleotides: 5. The CDR3 runs to 15 residues.

The gene calls are TRBV6-5 and TRBJ1-4, with a weak D call TRBD1 (5 bases). Per the germline V gene, CDR1 is MNHEY and CDR2 is SVGAGI. The germline V and J ends were trimmed by 4 bases and 13 bases, with 16 bases remaining between them. The CDR3 sequence is 13 residues long. CDR3 coding DNA: TGTGCCAGCAGTTCATTCAAGGGAGGGGTACTGTTTTTT. It codes for CASSSFKGGVLFF.

The count of this clone is one. The rearrangement links TRBV7-8 to TRBJ2-7; D unresolved. The CDR3 loop spans 12 amino acids. The V gene lost 1 base and the J gene lost 3 bases, with 4 bases spanning the gap. From germline, CDR1 is SGHVS and CDR2 FQNEAQ. This CDR3 reads CASSLVIYEQYF. The CDR3 bases are TGTGCCAGCAGCTTAGTAATCTACGAGCAGTACTTC.

This sequence joins TRBV5-1 and TRBJ1-1, with 12 bases matching TRBD1. J lost 4 bases, V lost 3 bases, and 16 bases had no gene match. The CDR3 is 19 amino acids. Per the germline V gene, CDR1 is SGHRS and CDR2 is YFSETQ. DNA of the CDR3: TGCGCCAGCAGCTCGGGATTCCAGCGGGACAGGGGGCGCGTCACTGAAGCTTTCTTT. It yields the protein CASSSGFQRDRGRVTEAFF.